Reported below is one T cell receptor (beta chain). Its antigen is undetermined. Sampling times: baseline, cycle 4 day 1, cycle 7 day 1. Clones were sequenced by immunoSEQ multiplex PCR, and TCRdb holds only the in-frame ones, with some missing. This sample has some 100,000 clones, with over 85% found just once. The CDR3 covers 17 residues. Trimming shortened V by 4 bases and J by 2 bases, and 20 bases separated the two germline ends. Per the germline V gene, CDR1 is KGHSH and CDR2 is LQKENI. The record originates from a study of OX40 agonist ivuxolimab in advanced cancers. The wider study: Ivuxolimab was delivered to patients intravenously every 2 weeks at doses spanning 0.01 to 10 mg/kg. Recorded diagnoses for dose-escalation patients were hepatocellular carcinoma, melanoma, renal cell or head and neck cancer. Study-wide results and caveats: Clonal expansion from baseline to week 6 occurred in both CD4+ and CD8+ T cells.

This chain connects TRBV18 to TRBJ1-1; D uncertain. Here the sequenced sample was CD4+ or CD8+ T cells sorted from blood, taken in a trial of the OX40 agonist ivuxolimab. The receptor was derived from an adult with an advanced solid tumor such as melanoma, head and neck, liver or kidney cancer. Here the CDR3 reads CASSLRAGLNGNTEAFF. The CDR3, as DNA: TGTGCCAGCTCACTTCGCGCGGGGTTGAATGGAAACACTGAAGCTTTCTTT.